These T cell receptor beta chains were read from a single sample in a study of blood T cell repertoires in COVID-19. The table came from immunoSEQ multiplex PCR; TCRdb's copy has only in-frame clones and leaves some out. The sample yields about 180,000 clones, more than 75% seen once. The sample taken for sequencing was peripheral blood. Receptors were obtained from a woman in her sixties or seventies with acute or convalescent COVID-19. CDR3s leave out the opening cysteine and the closing phenylalanine or tryptophan. D genes are given only for firm matches.

V,J,length,D,CDR3
TRBV7-2,TRBJ2-1,16,TRBD2,ASSLVVSGRTSYNEQF
TRBV6-5,TRBJ1-2,9,.,ASSPGYGYT
TRBV28,TRBJ2-3,13,.,ASRRGGSSTDTQY
TRBV19,TRBJ1-3,11,.,ASSILSGNTIY
TRBV6-5,TRBJ2-5,12,.,ASSYNQGTETQY
TRBV5-6,TRBJ2-7,15,TRBD2,ASSPRYPGLAAYEQY
TRBV30,TRBJ1-2,13,.,AWSANRAEGYGYT
TRBV18,TRBJ1-5,14,TRBD1,ASSPGQGSGNQPQH
TRBV6-5,TRBJ2-5,12,.,ASSYSKRQETQY
TRBV25-1,TRBJ1-5,11,.,ASSQGGNQPQH